This T cell receptor beta chain was recorded in a study of CD8+ T cells in alopecia areata. Study-level background: Tofacitinib was taken orally by treated patients, and the dose was 5 to 10 mg twice daily. The SALT score measured affected scalp surface percentage in treated patients.

Germline assignment: CDR1 MNHNY and CDR2 SVGAGI (reference sequence). Deletions cut 6 bases from V and 4 bases from J, with 10 bases between. CDR3 length: 12 residues. Study-level findings and limits: Expanded CD8+ clones among the top 100, and scalp clonality, were significantly decreased by tofacitinib. Researchers report lesional scalp, most notably alopecia totalis/universalis, outstripped normal scalp in clonality.

Treatment defined: oral pan-JAK inhibitor, 5-10 mg twice daily. RNA extraction was followed by reverse transcription into cDNA, which acted as the sequencing template. The method was immunoSEQ multiplex PCR; TCRdb's version includes in-frame clones alone and lacks a portion of them. Altogether under 200,000 clones are present, around three fifths being singletons, with the ten largest covering 0.9% to 1%. With respect to this clone: Antigen: not known.

This clonotype originated in a human donor with alopecia areata. The gene calls are TRBV6-6 and TRBJ2-7; no reliable D call. The starting material was CD4+ T cells sorted from blood, obtained at week 4, from a patient treated with tofacitinib. In DNA form, the CDR3 reads TGTGCCAGCAGCCTCCGAGGATACGAGCAGTACTTC. Protein product: CASSLRGYEQYF.